This is a list of T cell receptor beta chains from one sample in a study of cytomegalovirus exposure and HLA in healthy donors. Measured with immunoSEQ multiplex PCR; TCRdb has only the in-frame clones, and not every one. In the table there are 110,000 or so clones, about 83% of which are singletons. The specimen was PBMCs. These TCRs come from a man between 18 and 35 years old in good health and CMV-seronegative. Both conserved end residues are part of each CDR3. The D gene is left open where the match is weak.

V: TRBV28
D: -
CDR3: CASTAPPGVWDTEAFF

V: TRBV4-3
D: TRBD1
CDR3: CASSQDRGYEQYF

V: TRBV28
D: -
CDR3: CASSLREEVAFF

V: TRBV25-1
D: TRBD2
CDR3: CASSDAAGGHPTDTQYF

V: TRBV7-8
D: -
CDR3: CASKLLGGPDYEQYF

V: TRBV12-5
D: TRBD2
CDR3: CASGPGTSGRMGTGELFF

V: TRBV6-6
D: -
CDR3: CASSSSGFSGANVLTF

V: TRBV6-5
D: TRBD1
CDR3: CATSWTGTNEQFF

V: TRBV5-6
D: TRBD1
CDR3: CASSSRDRGISGANVLTF

V: TRBV7-2
D: -
CDR3: CASRTPSTDTQYF

V: TRBV27
D: -
CDR3: CASSEYRQRNQPQHF

V: TRBV5-6
D: -
CDR3: CASSSPAGQFSYEQYF

V: TRBV4-1
D: TRBD2
CDR3: CASSQKTSGRVETQYF

V: TRBV5-4
D: TRBD2
CDR3: CASSRGLARANTGELFF

V: TRBV29-1
D: TRBD2
CDR3: CSVVSGIAGGHLIYNEQFF

V: TRBV4-3
D: TRBD1
CDR3: CASSSGTGGPGTEAFF

V: TRBV9
D: TRBD1
CDR3: CASSPSQGERGEQFF

V: TRBV7-9
D: TRBD1
CDR3: CASSSRDRGHGDYGYTF

V: TRBV5-1
D: TRBD1
CDR3: CASSLGAGGVSQPQHF

V: TRBV19
D: TRBD2
CDR3: CASSIAGGRGQETQYF

V: TRBV5-1
D: TRBD2
CDR3: CASSLAGLAYDEQYF

V: TRBV6-5
D: TRBD1
CDR3: CASSYRPGGGYGYTF